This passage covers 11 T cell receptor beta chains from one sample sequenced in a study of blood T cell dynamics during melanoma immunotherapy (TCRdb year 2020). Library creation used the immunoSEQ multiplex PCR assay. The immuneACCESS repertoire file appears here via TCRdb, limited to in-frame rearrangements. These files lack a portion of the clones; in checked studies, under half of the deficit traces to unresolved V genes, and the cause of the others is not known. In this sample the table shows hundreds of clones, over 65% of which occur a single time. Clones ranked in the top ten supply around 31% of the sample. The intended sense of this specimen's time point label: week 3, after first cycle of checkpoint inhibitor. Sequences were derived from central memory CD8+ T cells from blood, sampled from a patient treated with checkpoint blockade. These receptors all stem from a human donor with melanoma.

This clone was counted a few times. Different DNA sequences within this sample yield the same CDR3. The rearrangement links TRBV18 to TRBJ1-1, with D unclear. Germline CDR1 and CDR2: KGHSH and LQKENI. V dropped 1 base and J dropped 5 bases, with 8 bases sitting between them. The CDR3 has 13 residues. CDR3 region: CASSPQGGTEAFF. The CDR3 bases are TGTGCCAGCTCACCACAGGGAGGAACTGAAGCTTTCTTT.

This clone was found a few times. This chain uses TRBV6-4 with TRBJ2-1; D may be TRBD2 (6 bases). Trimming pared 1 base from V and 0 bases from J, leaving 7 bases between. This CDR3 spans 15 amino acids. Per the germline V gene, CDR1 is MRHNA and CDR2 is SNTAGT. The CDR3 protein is CASSDFGGSYNEQFF. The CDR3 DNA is TGTGCCAGCAGTGACTTCGGGGGCTCCTACAATGAGCAGTTCTTC.

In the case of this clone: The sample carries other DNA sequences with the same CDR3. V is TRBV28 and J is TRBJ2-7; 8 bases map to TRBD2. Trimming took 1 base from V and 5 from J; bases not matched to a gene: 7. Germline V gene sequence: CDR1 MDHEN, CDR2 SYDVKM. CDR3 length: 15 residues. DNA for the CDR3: TGTGCCAGCAGTTTATACGGGACTAGGATCCACGAGCAGTACTTC. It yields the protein CASSLYGTRIHEQYF.

The CDR3 loop reads CASSEIKAYGHEQYF. Here the CDR3 DNA reads TGCGCCAGCAGTGAGATAAAGGCCTACGGGCACGAGCAGTACTTC. The V and J genes are TRBV10-2 and TRBJ2-7, with D unresolved. The CDR3 totals 15 residues. The ends were cut back, 2 bases at V and 5 bases at J, with 16 bases in the middle. Germline CDR1 and CDR2: WSHSY and SAAADI.

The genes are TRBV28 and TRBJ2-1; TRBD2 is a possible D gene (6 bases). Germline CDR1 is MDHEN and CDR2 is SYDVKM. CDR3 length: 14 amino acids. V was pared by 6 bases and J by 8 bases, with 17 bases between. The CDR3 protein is CASRERAVIHEQFF. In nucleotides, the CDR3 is TGTGCCAGCAGGGAGCGGGCGGTTATTCATGAGCAGTTCTTC.

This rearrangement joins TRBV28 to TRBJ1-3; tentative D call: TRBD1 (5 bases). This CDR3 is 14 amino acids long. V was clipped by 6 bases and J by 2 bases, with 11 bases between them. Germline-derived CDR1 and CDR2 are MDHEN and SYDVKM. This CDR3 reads CASRREGTGNTIYF. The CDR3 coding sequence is TGTGCCAGCAGGCGGGAGGGGACTGGAAACACCATATATTTT. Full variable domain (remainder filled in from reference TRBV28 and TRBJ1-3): DVKVTQSSRYLVKRTGEKVFLECVQDMDHENMFWYRQDPGLGLRLIYFSYDVKMKEKGDIPEGYSVSREKKERFSLILESASTNQTSMYLCASRREGTGNTIYFGEGSWLTVV.

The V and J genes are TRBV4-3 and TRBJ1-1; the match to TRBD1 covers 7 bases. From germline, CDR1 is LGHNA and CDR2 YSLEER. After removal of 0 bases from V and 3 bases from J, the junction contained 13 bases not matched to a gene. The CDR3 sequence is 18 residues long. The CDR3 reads CASSQDLRGDSGYTEAFF. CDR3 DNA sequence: TGCGCCAGCAGCCAAGATCTTAGGGGGGACAGTGGTTACACTGAAGCTTTCTTT.

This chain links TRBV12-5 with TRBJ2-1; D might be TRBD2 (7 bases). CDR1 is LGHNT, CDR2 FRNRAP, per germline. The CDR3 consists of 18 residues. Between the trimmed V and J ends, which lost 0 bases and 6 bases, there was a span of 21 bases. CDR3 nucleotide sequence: TGTGCTAGTGGTTTGGTGGTGGTAACTAGGGGGGGCTCCAATGAGCAGTTCTTC. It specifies CASGLVVVTRGGSNEQFF.

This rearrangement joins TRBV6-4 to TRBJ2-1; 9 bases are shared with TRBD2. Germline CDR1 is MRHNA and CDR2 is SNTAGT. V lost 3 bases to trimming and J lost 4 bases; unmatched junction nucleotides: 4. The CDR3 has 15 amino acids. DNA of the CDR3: TGTGCCAGCAGTGAGAGTAGCGGGAGTTACAATGAGCAGTTCTTC. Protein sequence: CASSESSGSYNEQFF.

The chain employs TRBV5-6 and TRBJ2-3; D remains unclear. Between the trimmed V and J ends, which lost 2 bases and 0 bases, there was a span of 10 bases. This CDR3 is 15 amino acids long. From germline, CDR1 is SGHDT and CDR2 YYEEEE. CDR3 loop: CASSFPTSSTDTQYF. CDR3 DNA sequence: TGTGCCAGCAGCTTCCCGACTTCTAGCACAGATACGCAGTATTTT.

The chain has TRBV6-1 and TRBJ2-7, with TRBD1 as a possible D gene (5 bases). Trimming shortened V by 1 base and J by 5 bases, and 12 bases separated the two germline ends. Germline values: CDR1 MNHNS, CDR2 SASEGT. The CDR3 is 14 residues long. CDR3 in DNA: TGTGCCAGCAGTGAAGGGACATCTCCCCACGAGCAGTACTTC. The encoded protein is CASSEGTSPHEQYF.